A single sample is the source of the 22 T cell receptor beta chains below, sequenced in a study of tumor-infiltrating lymphocytes in primary liver carcinoma. The tissue used was unsorted bulk material of roughly 17-34 mg. RNA and DNA were co-extracted from it with the AllPrep DNA/RNA mini kit. Starting from 400 to 500 ng of total RNA, TCR beta cDNA was produced with a primer in the constant region. What produced the TCR beta libraries was three nested multiplex PCR rounds using slightly modified ARM-PCR. Forward primers for TRBV1-TRBV30 and a C-beta reverse primer served the first two PCR rounds, at roughly 10 cycles each. TCRdb reprocessed the multiplex PCR reads via MiXCR and lists one record per CDR3 protein. Counted here are some 100,000 distinct CDR3 sequences, around 66% occurring once; the ten biggest clones make up more than 10%. The sequenced material came from liver tumor tissue from sampling region 2. Subset: tumor region T2, inferior pole. All receptors derive from a woman aged 55-70 years with primary liver carcinoma and hepatitis B virus infection.

As concerns this clonotype: The CDR3 ends on some other residue instead of the conserved phenylalanine or tryptophan, so this is likely a read error. This sequence joins TRBV5-1 and TRBJ1-1; D possibly corresponds to TRBD1 (6 bases). The CDR3 sequence is 14 residues long. Per the germline V gene, CDR1 is SGHRS and CDR2 is YFSETQ. The CDR3 region has the DNA TGCGCCAGCAGCTTGGGGGGGGCCGACACTGAGGCTTTCTTA. Amino acids: CASSLGGADTEAFL.

This clonotype was counted between two and nine times. It may be a read error: a sequence one base away is much more abundant. The genes are TRBV10-3 and TRBJ2-7; D gene unclear. The CDR3 loop spans 11 amino acids. V was trimmed by 7 bases and J by 7 bases, leaving 11 bases between them. In germline, CDR1 is ENHRY, CDR2 SYGVKD. In nucleotides, the CDR3 is TGTGCCATCATGGAAGAGTTAGAGCAGTACTTC. As protein: CAIMEELEQYF.

Comment on this clonotype: The conserved phenylalanine or tryptophan normally closing the CDR3 is absent here, so this likely arose from a read error. The chain joins TRBV6-5 to TRBJ2-3, with D possibly being TRBD2 (5 bases). The CDR3 is 15 amino acids. Germline V gives CDR1 MNHEY, CDR2 SVGAGI. The CDR3 here is CVSSYTPGSTDTQYY. Here the CDR3 DNA reads TGTGTCAGCAGTTACACCCCGGGGAGCACAGATACGCAGTATTAT.

The table lists this clonotype with a count of one. Relative to the germline gene, one junction end is altered; a read error may explain this. The chain joins TRBV20-1 to TRBJ1-1; 7 bases line up with TRBD1. Germline values: CDR1 DFQATT, CDR2 SNEGSKA (reference sequence). The CDR3 totals 13 residues. The CDR3 DNA reads TGCAGTGCTGGAGAGGGGGCGGTCACTGAAGCTTTCTTT. Translation gives CSAGEGAVTEAFF.

This clonotype appeared many times. This rearrangement joins TRBV29-1 to TRBJ2-1; D gene uncertain. The CDR3 length is 13 residues. The V and J ends lost 2 bases and 9 bases respectively, with 14 bases between them. Per germline, CDR1 SQVTM and CDR2 ANQGSEA. DNA for the CDR3: TGCAGCGTTGAACCGCCACCTGCACTTGAGCAGTTCTTC. It translates to CSVEPPPALEQFF.

There are a few counts of this clonotype. J is TRBJ2-4 and V is TRBV4-1; D uncertain. Per the germline V gene, CDR1 is MGHRA and CDR2 is YSYEKL. V was clipped by 0 bases and J by 6 bases, with 18 bases between them. The CDR3 sequence is 17 residues long. The CDR3 loop reads CASSQERRFTVGNIQYF. The CDR3 bases are TGCGCCAGCAGCCAAGAACGGCGCTTTACAGTGGGAAACATTCAGTACTTC.

This clonotype occurred a few times. Given a much more abundant clone one base away, this may be a read error. V usage is TRBV6-1 and J usage is TRBJ2-1; D not resolved. This CDR3 region has 12 residues. The germline V and J ends were trimmed by 7 bases and 8 bases, with 12 bases remaining between them. Germline V gene data show CDR1 as MNHNS and CDR2 as SASEGT. The CDR3 is CASTGIRDEQFF. DNA for the CDR3: TGTGCCAGCACTGGAATAAGGGATGAGCAGTTCTTC.

With respect to this clonotype: It is likely a read error, because the conserved phenylalanine at the end of the CDR3 is missing. The chain employs TRBV6-1 and TRBJ2-6; no reliable D call. V lost 1 base, J lost 3 bases, and 7 bases lay in between. This CDR3 region has 15 residues. The V gene's germline CDR1 is MNHNS and CDR2 SASEGT. As DNA, the CDR3 is TGTGCCAGCAGTGAAGGCTTCTTTGGGGCCAACGTCCTGACTTTA. Amino acids: CASSEGFFGANVLTL.

With respect to this clonotype: The junction departs from the called germline gene at one end, perhaps through a read error. J is TRBJ2-1 and V is TRBV28; D is possibly TRBD2 (5 bases). This CDR3 has 15 amino acids. CDR1 MDHEN and CDR2 SYDVKM come from the germline V gene. For the CDR3, the DNA is TGTGCCAGCAGTGAGTTGGGCGGAGGATACAATGGGCAGTTCTTC. It encodes CASSELGGGYNGQFF.

The rearrangement joins TRBV6-2 or TRBV6-3 to TRBJ1-1, with unresolved D. Trimming removed 8 bases at V and 7 bases at J, with 20 bases between. CDR1 is MNHEY and CDR2 is SVGEGT in the germline V gene. CDR3 length: 14 amino acids. The CDR3 protein is CASRPTGFEFEAFF. The CDR3 nucleotides are TGTGCCAGCCGTCCAACCGGTTTCGAGTTTGAAGCTTTCTTT.

As to this clonotype: The conserved closing phenylalanine or tryptophan is absent in this CDR3, likely reflecting a read error. The DNA is omitted, as the CDR3 cannot be located on it reliably, and the CDR3 follows TCRdb's listing. The V and J genes are TRBV11-2 and TRBJ2-3; the table's D call of TRBD2 was not tested on the DNA. Germline V gene lookup returns CDR1 SGHAT and CDR2 FQNNGV. With termini counted, the CDR3 has 15 amino acids. The CDR3 sequence is CASSPGLAGPDTKYS.

On this clonotype itself: The junction does not match germline at one end; this may be a read error. The chain carries TRBV6-6 and TRBJ2-7; TRBD2 matches 7 bases. Looked up from germline, CDR1 is MNHNY and CDR2 is SVGAGI (reference sequence). The CDR3 covers 14 residues. The CDR3 nucleotides are TGTGCCAGCAGTAGCAGGACTAGGACCTACGAACAGTACTTC. Translation: CASSSRTRTYEQYF.

Concerning this clonotype: A much larger clone differs by one base, so this may be a read error. V usage is TRBV7-9 and J usage is TRBJ1-2, with unresolved D. The germline CDR1 and CDR2 sequences are SEHNR and FQNEAQ (reference sequence). CDR3 size: 13 residues. Written as DNA, the CDR3 is TGTGCCAGCAGCTTAGGCCGACACTATGGCTACATCTTC. Its translation is CASSLGRHYGYIF.

The J gene is TRBJ2-6, the V gene TRBV6-5, with D possibly matching TRBD1 (6 bases). Trimming shortened V by 4 bases and J by 5 bases, and 18 bases separated the two germline ends. CDR1 and CDR2 from the germline V gene are MNHEY and SVGAGI. The CDR3 length is 17 residues. For the CDR3, the DNA is TGTGCCAGCAGTTTAACCGGGACATGGATGAGGGCCAACGTCCTGACTTTC. Protein sequence: CASSLTGTWMRANVLTF.

This chain links TRBV11-2 with TRBJ2-7; tentatively, D is TRBD1 (6 bases). The CDR3 extends over 15 amino acids. Germline loops: CDR1 SGHAT, CDR2 FQNNGV. CDR3 in amino acids: CLSSLGQGRGYEQYF. In nucleotides, the CDR3 is TGTCTCAGCAGCTTGGGTCAGGGGAGAGGCTACGAGCAGTACTTC. The full variable domain, completed using reference TRBV11-2 and TRBJ2-7, is EAGVAQSPRYKIIEKRQSVAFWCNPISGHATLYWYQQILGQGPKLLIQFQNNGVVDDSQLPKDRFSAERLKGVDSTLKIQPAKLEDSAVYLCLSSLGQGRGYEQYFGPGTRLTVT.

The gene calls are TRBV7-9 and TRBJ2-5, with D hard to call. V was trimmed by 2 bases and J by 5 bases, leaving 9 bases between them. Germline-derived CDR1 and CDR2 are SEHNR and FQNEAQ (reference sequence). The CDR3 consists of 13 residues. The CDR3 sequence is CASSLFQRETQYF. CDR3 nucleotides: TGTGCCAGCAGCTTATTTCAGAGGGAGACCCAGTACTTC.

This rearrangement joins TRBV7-3 to TRBJ1-1, with D perhaps TRBD1 (6 bases). Germline assignment: CDR1 SGHTA and CDR2 FQGTGA. The germline V and J ends were trimmed by 4 bases and 0 bases, with 24 bases remaining between them. This CDR3 is built from 19 residues. CDR3: CASSSQGGRGGPMNTEAFF. CDR3 bases: TGTGCCAGCAGCTCCCAGGGTGGCAGGGGAGGACCCATGAACACTGAAGCTTTCTTT.

This clonotype occurred many times. The chain combines TRBV6-5 with TRBJ2-1, with TRBD2 identical over 9 bases. V shed 0 bases and J 8 bases; nucleotides not matched to a gene: 8. CDR1 and CDR2 from the germline V gene are MNHEY and SVGAGI. The CDR3 has 16 residues. CDR3 sequence: CASSYSIGLASYEQFF. CDR3 DNA sequence: TGTGCCAGCAGTTACTCTATCGGACTAGCGTCGTATGAGCAGTTCTTC.

About this clonotype: Mismatch with germline at one junction end may stem from a read error. The gene calls are TRBV14 and TRBJ2-7; 10 bases agree with TRBD1. The CDR3 runs 14 residues. The germline V gene encodes CDR1 SGHDN and CDR2 FVKESK. CDR3 amino acids: CAISPGTGDYEQYF. CDR3 DNA: TGTGCCATCAGCCCGGGGACAGGGGACTACGAGCAGTACTTC.

J is TRBJ1-2 and V is TRBV2, with 10 positions matching TRBD1. The V gene end was trimmed by 6 bases and the J gene end by 7 bases; junction bases not matched to a gene: 2. The CDR3 has 12 amino acids. Germline loops: CDR1 SNHLY, CDR2 FYNNEI. CDR3 nucleotides: TGTGCCAGCAGCCGGGACAGGGGTGGCTACACCTTC. It encodes CASSRDRGGYTF.

This clonotype was observed many times. V gene TRBV6-5 combines with J gene TRBJ2-3; D remains ambiguous. V shed 3 bases and J shed 1 base, with 8 bases lying between them. Germline V CDR1 and CDR2: MNHEY, SVGAGI. CDR3 length: 14 amino acids. CDR3 protein: CASSYVSGTDTQYF. The CDR3 DNA reads as TGTGCCAGCAGTTATGTGTCCGGCACAGATACGCAGTATTTT.

This clonotype has a handful of counts. The junction and the germline gene differ at one end; a read error may be behind it. This sequence joins TRBV11-2 and TRBJ2-2; D perhaps matches TRBD2 (5 bases). Germline-derived CDR1 and CDR2 are SGHAT and FQNNGV. This CDR3 is built from 14 residues. The CDR3 loop reads CANSLGSNTGELFF. CDR3 coding DNA: TGTGCCAACAGCTTAGGGTCGAACACCGGGGAGCTGTTTTTC.